The present T cell receptor (beta chain) was sequenced within a study of cytomegalovirus exposure and HLA in healthy donors. Points from the study as a whole: Under 20,000 TCR beta sequences were associated with HLA alleles at 0.05 false discovery rate in a later analysis. Presence/absence analyses assumed roughly uniform sequencing depth across donors.

Each donor was healthy, and each was a bone marrow donor. The study ran its PCR with 60 Vbeta and 13 Jbeta primers. This table comes from immunoSEQ multiplex PCR, and its TCRdb copy is limited to in-frame clones, with some not included. This table holds 65,000 to 90,000 clones. Germline values: CDR1 SGHTA, CDR2 FQGTGA. The CDR3 consists of 13 residues. V lost 1 base, J lost 6 bases, and 7 bases lay in between. Notes on this clone: The target antigen is unknown.

This chain uses TRBV7-3 with TRBJ1-5; possibly TRBD1 for D (6 bases). Sequencing was carried out using PBMCs. The TCR sequence derives from a female donor in good health and CMV-seropositive. The CDR3 sequence is CASSLIGGQPQHF. The CDR3 nucleotides are TGTGCCAGCAGCTTAATAGGGGGTCAGCCCCAGCATTTT.